This entry lists 9 T cell receptor beta chains sequenced from one sample in a study of T cells in localized non-small cell lung cancer. Repertoires were generated with immunoSEQ multiplex PCR, while TCRdb's copy carries only in-frame clones and drops some. The data contain about 64,000 clones, about four fifths of them seen just once; the ten biggest clones take up less than 5.5%. The sample consisted of PBMCs, taken before any cancer treatment. All receptors come from a man aged 40 to 69 with stage II lung adenocarcinoma.

This clone appeared a single time. The chain links TRBV5-8 to TRBJ2-3; D might be TRBD1 or TRBD2, each matching 5 bases. V gave up 0 bases and J gave up 3 bases, with 14 bases separating them. CDR1 SGHTS and CDR2 YDEGEE come from the germline V gene. The CDR3 extends over 16 amino acids. The DNA of the CDR3 is TGTGCCAGCAGCTTGGGGGCGAGCTGGGGGACAGATACGCAGTATTTT. Translated: CASSLGASWGTDTQYF.

The rearrangement links TRBV7-3 to TRBJ2-2; 7 bases align to TRBD2. The CDR3 runs 14 residues. CDR1 is SGHTA and CDR2 is FQGTGA in the germline V gene. Losses at the gene ends were 5 bases for V and 6 bases for J; bases not matched to a gene: 6. CDR3 sequence reads: CASSPGTTAGELFF. CDR3 coding DNA: TGTGCCAGCAGCCCCGGGACTACTGCCGGGGAGCTGTTTTTT.

This chain uses TRBV4-1 with TRBJ2-2; D is ambiguous. V shed 4 bases and J shed 1 base, with 4 bases lying between them. From germline, CDR1 is MGHRA and CDR2 YSYEKL. The CDR3 loop spans 13 amino acids. As DNA, the CDR3 is TGCGCCAGCAGCCGCCAGAACACCGGGGAGCTGTTTTTT. Its translation: CASSRQNTGELFF.

This clone was seen only once. The rearrangement joins TRBV7-9 to TRBJ2-7, with 9 nucleotides matching TRBD1. With 5 bases clipped from V and 2 bases from J, the junction kept 4 bases outside the gene matches. The CDR3 is 14 residues long. Germline values: CDR1 SEHNR, CDR2 FQNEAQ (reference sequence). The CDR3 DNA reads as TGTGCCAGCAGCACCGGGACAGGGACCTACGAGCAGTACTTC. It specifies CASSTGTGTYEQYF.

The chain uses TRBV9 and TRBJ2-1, with D perhaps TRBD2 (5 bases). The CDR3 contains 15 residues. Germline V CDR1 and CDR2: SGDLS, YYNGEE. V dropped 5 bases and J dropped 4 bases, with 16 bases sitting between them. As DNA, the CDR3 is TGTGCCAGCAGTCTCGGGCTAGCTGCATACAATGAGCAGTTCTTC. Its protein is CASSLGLAAYNEQFF.

This chain connects TRBV30 to TRBJ2-7; 12 bases align to TRBD2. Trimming removed 8 bases from V and 9 bases from J; junction bases left unmatched: 11. Germline CDR1 is GTSNPN and CDR2 is SVGIG (reference sequence). The CDR3 is 13 amino acids. For the CDR3, the DNA is TGTGCCCGTGGGACTAGCGGGTTCGTCGGGCAGTACTTC. This translates into CARGTSGFVGQYF. The full variable domain, in which reference TRBV30 and TRBJ2-7 provide the parts outside the CDR3, is SQTIHQWPATLVQPVGSPLSLECTVEGTSNPNLYWYRQAAGRGLQLLFYSVGIGQISSEVPQNLSASRPQDRQFILSSKKLLLSDSGFYLCARGTSGFVGQYFGPGTRLTVT.

The gene calls are TRBV7-3 and TRBJ1-1, with a weak D call TRBD1 (6 bases). The V end was cut by 5 bases, the J end by 7 bases, with 14 bases between. The CDR3 spans 13 residues. Germline CDR1 reads SGHTA; CDR2 reads FQGTGA. CDR3 protein: CASSQGRGLEAFF. CDR3 nucleotide sequence: TGTGCCAGCAGCCAAGGTCGGGGGCTTGAAGCTTTCTTT.

The chain couples TRBV19 to TRBJ2-2; TRBD2 agrees at 8 bases. Germline V gene data show CDR1 as LNHDA and CDR2 as SQIVND (reference sequence). With V trimmed by 6 bases and J by 0 bases, 3 bases remained unmatched. The CDR3 contains 15 residues. The CDR3 coding sequence is TGTGCCAGTAGCTTGGGACTAGCGAACACCGGGGAGCTGTTTTTT. Translation gives CASSLGLANTGELFF.

V is TRBV5-1 and J is TRBJ2-2; TRBD1 agrees at 8 bases. This CDR3 is 14 amino acids long. CDR1 is SGHRS, CDR2 YFSETQ, per germline. The ends lost 4 bases at V and 6 bases at J; junction bases unmatched: 5. This chain's CDR3 is CASSVDRAPGELFF. The CDR3 coding sequence is TGCGCCAGCAGCGTGGACAGGGCCCCCGGGGAGCTGTTTTTT.